This T cell receptor (beta chain) was retrieved from a study of T cell changes during pregnancy in multiple sclerosis. V was clipped by 4 bases and J by 10 bases; unmatched bases: 8. The germline CDR1 and CDR2 sequences are SGDLS and YYNGEE. This CDR3 spans 14 amino acids. This clone was recorded a few times. Sequenced by immunoSEQ multiplex PCR; TCRdb stores in-frame clones only, minus some. The data show around 47,000 clones, about 94% seen once. The V and J genes are TRBV9 and TRBJ2-1; 10 nucleotides line up with TRBD2. The TCR originated in a female donor with multiple sclerosis, enrolled in a pregnancy study. Material: CD8+ T cells from peripheral blood mononuclear cells, obtained in the first trimester of pregnancy. The CDR3 DNA sequence: TGTGCCAGCAGCTATAGCGGGAGGAAGGAGGAGCAGTTCTTC. Translated: CASSYSGRKEEQFF. The variable domain in full, completed from reference TRBV9 and TRBJ2-1, reads DSGVTQTPKHLITATGQRVTLRCSPRSGDLSVYWYQQSLDQGLQFLIQYYNGEERAKGNILERFSAQQFPDLHSELNLSSLELGDSALYFCASSYSGRKEEQFFGPGTRLTVL.